The 15 T cell receptor beta chains reported below all come from one sample, sequenced in a study of cytomegalovirus exposure and HLA in healthy donors. The primer mix had 60 Vbeta and 13 Jbeta primers. Produced via immunoSEQ multiplex PCR; TCRdb's table is partial and in-frame only. The profile shows about 180,000 clones, about four fifths of them singletons. Specimen: PBMCs. The receptors originated from a woman aged 30 to 39 in good health and CMV-seronegative.

This clone was seen a few times. The V and J genes are TRBV14 and TRBJ2-7; D not resolved. The CDR3 spans 15 residues. Germline loops: CDR1 SGHDN, CDR2 FVKESK. Trimming took off 1 base at V and 3 bases at J, with 13 bases between the two ends. For the CDR3, the DNA is TGTGCCAGCAGCCAAGTAGTGGGCAGCCTCTACGAGCAGTACTTC. Translated: CASSQVVGSLYEQYF.

The V gene is TRBV6-1, the J gene TRBJ2-5; a possible D gene is TRBD1 (5 bases). The CDR3 covers 14 residues. Germline loops: CDR1 MNHNS, CDR2 SASEGT. The V gene lost 1 base and the J gene lost 6 bases, with 12 bases spanning the gap. The CDR3 coding sequence is TGTGCCAGCAGTGAAGGGGGCAGCGCCAAGACCCAGTACTTC. Protein: CASSEGGSAKTQYF.

The V call is TRBV5-1, the J call TRBJ1-1; TRBD1 matches at 7 bases. Unmatched junction bases numbered 6, after V lost 4 bases and J lost 3 bases. The germline CDR1 and CDR2 sequences are SGHRS and YFSETQ. CDR3 size: 14 residues. CDR3 sequence reads: CASSLLTGDTEAFF. The CDR3, as DNA: TGCGCCAGCAGCCTATTAACAGGGGACACTGAAGCTTTCTTT.

The chain joins TRBV19 to TRBJ2-1; weak D call: TRBD2 (6 bases). The CDR3 is made up of 15 amino acids. The germline V and J ends were trimmed by 4 bases and 8 bases, with 18 bases remaining between them. Per the germline V gene, CDR1 is LNHDA and CDR2 is SQIVND (reference sequence). This chain's CDR3 is CASSTNPGTGDEQFF. As DNA, the CDR3 is TGTGCCAGTAGTACGAACCCCGGGACTGGCGATGAGCAGTTCTTC.

The rearrangement joins TRBV29-1 to TRBJ1-2; 7 bases map to TRBD1. The J segment lost 4 bases and the V segment lost 4 bases, leaving 6 bases of the junction unmatched. This CDR3 is 13 amino acids long. CDR1 is SQVTM, CDR2 ANQGSEA, per germline. This chain's CDR3 is CSVGQGGAYGYTF. The CDR3 DNA reads TGCAGCGTTGGGCAAGGGGGCGCCTATGGCTACACCTTC.

The chain carries TRBV11-2 and TRBJ1-5; D is perhaps TRBD1 (5 bases). The germline V gene encodes CDR1 SGHAT and CDR2 FQNNGV. The CDR3 covers 13 residues. V was cut by 3 bases and J by 3 bases, with 6 bases left in between. CDR3 sequence (DNA): TGTGCCAGCAGCTTGGGGCACAATCAGCCCCAGCATTTT. Its protein is CASSLGHNQPQHF.

The rearrangement uses TRBV6-5 and TRBJ1-3; D perhaps matches TRBD1 (5 bases). This CDR3 has 14 amino acids. CDR1 is MNHEY and CDR2 is SVGAGI in the germline V gene. V was shortened by 7 bases and J by 4 bases, with 14 bases between the two germline ends. Here the CDR3 reads CASKKGPVGNTIYF. The CDR3, as DNA: TGTGCCAGCAAAAAGGGGCCGGTCGGAAACACCATATATTTT.

The V call is TRBV6-6, the J call TRBJ2-7; TRBD1 matches 7 bases. From germline, CDR1 is MNHNY and CDR2 SVGAGI (reference sequence). The V and J ends lost 6 bases and 1 base, in that order; junction bases with no gene match: 6. The CDR3 runs to 14 residues. In DNA, the CDR3 is TGTGCCAGCAGACCGGGACAGCGATCCTACGAGCAGTACTTC. Residues: CASRPGQRSYEQYF.

The gene calls are TRBV2 and TRBJ1-1; TRBD1 might be the D (6 bases). This CDR3 spans 15 amino acids. Germline CDR1 and CDR2: SNHLY and FYNNEI. Trimming removed 6 bases at V and 5 bases at J, with 19 bases between. CDR3 region: CASSAGARGGTEAFF. CDR3 bases: TGTGCCAGCAGCGCGGGGGCGCGCGGTGGGACTGAAGCTTTCTTT. Using reference TRBV2 and TRBJ1-1 for the parts outside the CDR3, the full variable domain is EPEVTQTPSHQVTQMGQEVILRCVPISNHLYFYWYRQILGQKVEFLVSFYNNEISEKSEIFDDQFSVERPDGSNFTLKIRSTKLEDSAMYFCASSAGARGGTEAFFGQGTRLTVV.

The chain carries TRBV15 and TRBJ2-7, with D perhaps matching TRBD1 (6 bases). The CDR3 totals 13 residues. Per germline, CDR1 LNHNV and CDR2 YYDKDF (reference sequence). V gave up 3 bases and J gave up 3 bases, with 9 bases separating them. The CDR3 reads CATSRRRGYEQYF. The CDR3 DNA follows: TGTGCCACCAGCAGGCGCAGGGGCTACGAGCAGTACTTC.

The chain's CDR3 is CASSQGRGPGANVLTF. The CDR3 region has the DNA TGCGCCAGCAGCCAAGGAAGGGGGCCTGGGGCCAACGTCCTGACTTTC. This chain uses TRBV4-3 with TRBJ2-6, with 7 bases matching TRBD1. The CDR3 is made up of 16 amino acids. CDR1 LGHNA and CDR2 YSLEER come from the germline V gene. Trimming cost V 1 base and J 2 bases; bases outside gene matches: 2.

This clone has just a few counts. This rearrangement joins TRBV19 to TRBJ1-2, with TRBD1 matching 8 bases. V trimming: 8 bases; J trimming: 7 bases; junction bases outside the gene matches: 12. The CDR3 extends over 14 amino acids. CDR1 and CDR2 from the germline V gene are LNHDA and SQIVND (reference sequence). CDR3 residues: CASSLVGRGLGYTF. The CDR3 nucleotides read TGTGCCAGTTCCCTGGTGGGCAGGGGGCTTGGCTACACCTTC.

The rearrangement joins TRBV5-1 to TRBJ2-7; TRBD1 matches 7 bases. After removal of 10 bases from V and 0 bases from J, the junction contained 19 bases not matched to a gene. The CDR3 spans 17 residues. Germline-derived CDR1 and CDR2 are SGHRS and YFSETQ. The CDR3 region has the DNA TGCGCCCCGGGCCCCGGAAGGGGACAGCAAACCTCCTACGAGCAGTACTTC. Translation gives CAPGPGRGQQTSYEQYF. Supplemented by reference TRBV5-1 and TRBJ2-7, the full variable domain reads KAGVTQTPRYLIKTRGQQVTLSCSPISGHRSVSWYQQTPGQGLQFLFEYFSETQRNKGNFPGRFSGRQFSNSRSEMNVSTLELGDSALYLCAPGPGRGQQTSYEQYFGPGTRLTVT.

This rearrangement joins TRBV6-5 to TRBJ2-3, with unresolved D. The V gene lost 6 bases and the J gene lost 0 bases, with 10 bases spanning the gap. This CDR3 comprises 14 residues. Looked up from germline, CDR1 is MNHEY and CDR2 is SVGAGI. The CDR3 loop is CASSQVGSTDTQYF. DNA for the CDR3: TGTGCCAGCAGCCAGGTCGGAAGCACAGATACGCAGTATTTT.

The V gene is TRBV2, the J gene TRBJ2-3; D might be TRBD1 (5 bases). Trimming removed 4 bases at V and 2 bases at J, with 13 bases between. The CDR3 runs 15 residues. The germline CDR1 and CDR2 sequences are SNHLY and FYNNEI. The CDR3 sequence is CASSGAIRATDTQYF. CDR3 coding DNA: TGTGCCAGCAGTGGGGCAATCAGGGCCACAGATACGCAGTATTTT.